This TCR beta chain comes out of a study of blood T cell repertoires in COVID-19. As handled by the study authors: Estimated nucleated cell counts came from reference gene primer amplification. Using immunoSEQ multiplex PCR, the repertoire was profiled, and TCRdb retains in-frame clones only, with some absent. Clonal size and the V and J genes are those of that table, whereas D and trimming came from the DNA. The repertoire includes some 260,000 clones, 82% of them detected once, and under 3.5% sits in the top ten. The V segment lost 0 bases and the J segment 3 bases; nucleotides outside the gene matches: 7. The CDR3 is 18 residues long. CDR1 and CDR2 from the germline V gene are LGHNA and YNFKEQ.

This TCR came from a woman aged 18-35 years with acute or convalescent COVID-19. What was sequenced was peripheral blood. V is TRBV4-2 and J is TRBJ2-2; the match to TRBD2 covers 10 bases. CDR3 amino acids: CASSQDPTTSGYTGELFF. For the CDR3, the DNA is TGTGCCAGCAGCCAAGATCCCACGACTAGCGGGTACACCGGGGAGCTGTTTTTT.